Detailed here is one T cell receptor (beta chain). Its antigen is still unknown. This sample was included in a study of cytomegalovirus exposure and HLA in healthy donors. Trimming took 5 bases from V and 1 from J; bases not matched to a gene: 3. From germline, CDR1 is SGHVS and CDR2 FNYEAQ. The CDR3 is 15 residues long. Study-wide findings and caveats: The availability of immune exposure information extended only to CMV serostatus.

Vbeta (60) and Jbeta (13) primers were used in the PCR. Using immunoSEQ multiplex PCR, the repertoire was profiled, and TCRdb retains in-frame clones only, with some absent. The repertoire has 150,000 to 200,000 clones, 75% to 80% of them found once; the top ten carry about 2.6%. The sequenced sample consisted of PBMCs. The origin of this receptor is a woman in her 40s in good health and CMV-seropositive. The chain combines TRBV7-6 with TRBJ2-7; 12 nucleotides line up with TRBD2. CDR3 residues: CASSQTSGRSYEQYF. Here the CDR3 DNA reads TGTGCCAGCAGCCAAACTAGCGGGAGGTCCTACGAGCAGTACTTC.